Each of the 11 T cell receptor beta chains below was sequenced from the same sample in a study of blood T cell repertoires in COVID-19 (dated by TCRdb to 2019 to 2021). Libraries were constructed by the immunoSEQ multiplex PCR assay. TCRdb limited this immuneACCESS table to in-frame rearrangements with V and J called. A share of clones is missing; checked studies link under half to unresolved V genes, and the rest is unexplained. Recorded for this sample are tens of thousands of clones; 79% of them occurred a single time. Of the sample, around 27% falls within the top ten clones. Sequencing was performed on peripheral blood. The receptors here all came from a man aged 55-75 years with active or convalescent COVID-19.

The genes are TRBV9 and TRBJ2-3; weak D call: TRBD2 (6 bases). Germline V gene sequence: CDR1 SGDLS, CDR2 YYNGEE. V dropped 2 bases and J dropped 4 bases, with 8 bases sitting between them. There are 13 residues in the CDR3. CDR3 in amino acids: CASSVGGPDTQYF. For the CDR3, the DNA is TGTGCCAGCAGCGTGGGAGGTCCAGATACGCAGTATTTT.

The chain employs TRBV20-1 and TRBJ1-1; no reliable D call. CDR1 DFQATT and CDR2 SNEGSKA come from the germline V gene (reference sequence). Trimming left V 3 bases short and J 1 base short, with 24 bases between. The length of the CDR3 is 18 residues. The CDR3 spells CSASGISPFFGGNTEAFF. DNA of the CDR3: TGCAGTGCTAGTGGTATCTCCCCATTTTTTGGAGGGAACACTGAAGCTTTCTTT.

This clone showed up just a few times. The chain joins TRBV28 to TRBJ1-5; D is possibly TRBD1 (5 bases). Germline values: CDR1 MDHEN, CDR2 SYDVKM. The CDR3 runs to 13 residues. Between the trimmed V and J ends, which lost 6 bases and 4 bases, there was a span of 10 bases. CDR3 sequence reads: CASRGQGNQPQHF. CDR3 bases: TGTGCCAGCAGGGGTCAGGGTAATCAGCCCCAGCATTTT.

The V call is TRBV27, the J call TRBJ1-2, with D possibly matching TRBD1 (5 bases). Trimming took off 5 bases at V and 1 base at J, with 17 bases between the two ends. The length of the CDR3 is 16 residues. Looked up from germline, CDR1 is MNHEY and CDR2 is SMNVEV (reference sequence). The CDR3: CASSPRSTVLNYGYTF. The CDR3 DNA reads TGTGCCAGCAGTCCAAGATCGACAGTCCTTAACTATGGCTACACCTTC.

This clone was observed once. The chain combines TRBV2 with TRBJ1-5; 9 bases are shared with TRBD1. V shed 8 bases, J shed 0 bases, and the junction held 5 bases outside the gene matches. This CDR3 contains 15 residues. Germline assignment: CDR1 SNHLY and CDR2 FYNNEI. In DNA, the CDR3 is TGTGCCAGCTTACAGGGGGCCGGTAGCAATCAGCCCCAGCATTTT. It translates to CASLQGAGSNQPQHF.

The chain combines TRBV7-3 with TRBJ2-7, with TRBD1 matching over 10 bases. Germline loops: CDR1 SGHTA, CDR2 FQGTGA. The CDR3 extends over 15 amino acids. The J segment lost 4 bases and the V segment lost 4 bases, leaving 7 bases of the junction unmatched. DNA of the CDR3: TGTGCCAGCAGCTGGGGGACAGGGGAGGGGTACGAGCAGTACTTC. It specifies CASSWGTGEGYEQYF.

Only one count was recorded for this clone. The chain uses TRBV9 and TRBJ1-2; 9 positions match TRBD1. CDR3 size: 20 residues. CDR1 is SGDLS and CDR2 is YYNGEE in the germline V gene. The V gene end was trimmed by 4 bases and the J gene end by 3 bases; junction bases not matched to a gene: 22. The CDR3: CASSPGTGTFSGPRHYGYTF. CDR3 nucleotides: TGTGCCAGCAGCCCCGGGACAGGGACTTTTTCTGGCCCCCGACACTATGGCTACACCTTC. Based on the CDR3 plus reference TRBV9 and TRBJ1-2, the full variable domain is DSGVTQTPKHLITATGQRVTLRCSPRSGDLSVYWYQQSLDQGLQFLIQYYNGEERAKGNILERFSAQQFPDLHSELNLSSLELGDSALYFCASSPGTGTFSGPRHYGYTFGSGTRLTVV.

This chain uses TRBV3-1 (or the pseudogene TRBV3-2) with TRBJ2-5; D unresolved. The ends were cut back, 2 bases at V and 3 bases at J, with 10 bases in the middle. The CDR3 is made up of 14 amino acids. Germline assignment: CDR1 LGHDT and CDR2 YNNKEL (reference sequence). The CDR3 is CASSQLGSEETQYF. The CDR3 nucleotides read TGTGCCAGCAGCCAACTAGGTTCCGAAGAGACCCAGTACTTC.

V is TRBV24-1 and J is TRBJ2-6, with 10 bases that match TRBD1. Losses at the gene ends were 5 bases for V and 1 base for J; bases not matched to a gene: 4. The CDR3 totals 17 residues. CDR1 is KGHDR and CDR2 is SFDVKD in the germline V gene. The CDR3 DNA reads TGTGCCACCAGTGGACCGGGACAGGGGTCTGGGGCCAACGTCCTGACTTTC. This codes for CATSGPGQGSGANVLTF.

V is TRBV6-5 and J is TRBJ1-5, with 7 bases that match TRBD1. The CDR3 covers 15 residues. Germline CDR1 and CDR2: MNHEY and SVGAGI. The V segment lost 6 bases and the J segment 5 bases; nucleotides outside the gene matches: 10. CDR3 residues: CASSPRQGRDQPQHF. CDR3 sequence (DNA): TGTGCCAGCAGCCCCAGACAGGGAAGGGATCAGCCCCAGCATTTT.

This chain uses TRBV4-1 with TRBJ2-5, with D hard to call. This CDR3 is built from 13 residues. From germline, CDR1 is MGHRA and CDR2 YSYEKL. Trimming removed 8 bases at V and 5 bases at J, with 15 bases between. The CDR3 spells CASGITNGETQYF. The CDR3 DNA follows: TGCGCCAGCGGAATTACAAACGGGGAGACCCAGTACTTC.